Presented here are 11 T cell receptor beta chains from one specimen sequenced in a study of siplizumab effects on memory and regulatory T cells. The data were produced by immunoSEQ multiplex PCR, yet TCRdb's version contains in-frame clones alone and is incomplete. This table has over 65,000 clones, 93% appearing once. Material: CD8+ T cells sorted from blood. Every receptor here comes from a human donor in good health.

This chain connects TRBV27 to TRBJ1-1; D call uncertain. The CDR3 length is 13 residues. The V end was cut by 3 bases, the J end by 1 base, with 6 bases between. Germline-derived CDR1 and CDR2 are MNHEY and SMNVEV (reference sequence). CDR3 in amino acids: CASSLGRNTEAFF. The CDR3 DNA follows: TGTGCCAGCAGTTTGGGTAGGAACACTGAAGCTTTCTTT.

The chain recombines TRBV7-6 with TRBJ2-7; TRBD1 aligns across 7 bases. Trimming removed 4 bases from V and 4 bases from J; junction bases left unmatched: 7. The CDR3 is made up of 14 amino acids. Germline loops: CDR1 SGHVS, CDR2 FNYEAQ. The CDR3 region is CASSSVNRGYEQYF. DNA of the CDR3: TGTGCCAGCAGCTCAGTAAACAGGGGATACGAGCAGTACTTC.

The chain couples TRBV11-2 to TRBJ2-5; no definite D call. The CDR3 extends over 12 amino acids. CDR1 is SGHAT, CDR2 FQNNGV, per germline. Trimming removed 3 bases from V and 5 bases from J, with 7 bases in between. CDR3 sequence reads: CASSLTWETQYF. As DNA, the CDR3 is TGTGCCAGCAGCTTGACTTGGGAGACCCAGTACTTC.

The V gene is TRBV7-8, the J gene TRBJ1-3, with D hard to call. Per the germline V gene, CDR1 is SGHVS and CDR2 is FQNEAQ. The CDR3 runs 14 residues. V lost 4 bases, J lost 0 bases, and 7 bases lay in between. The CDR3, as DNA: TGTGCCAGCAGCTGGGCGATCTCTGGAAACACCATATATTTT. Encoded protein: CASSWAISGNTIYF. Combining the CDR3 with reference TRBV7-8 and TRBJ1-3 gives the whole variable domain GAGVSQSPRYKVAKRGQDVALRCDPISGHVSLFWYQQALGQGPEFLTYFQNEAQLDKSGLPSDRFFAERPEGSVSTLKIQRTQQEDSAVYLCASSWAISGNTIYFGEGSWLTVV.

The chain has TRBV5-6 and TRBJ2-5, with D maybe TRBD2 (6 bases). The ends were cut back, 3 bases at V and 3 bases at J, with 12 bases in the middle. Germline loops: CDR1 SGHDT, CDR2 YYEEEE. The CDR3 consists of 14 residues. CDR3 amino acids: CASSSWGDEETQYF. The CDR3 region has the DNA TGTGCCAGCAGCTCTTGGGGGGACGAAGAGACCCAGTACTTC. Supplemented by reference TRBV5-6 and TRBJ2-5, the full variable domain reads DAGVTQSPTHLIKTRGQQVTLRCSPKSGHDTVSWYQQALGQGPQFIFQYYEEEERQRGNFPDRFSGHQFPNYSSELNVNALLLGDSALYLCASSSWGDEETQYFGPGTRLLVL.

Remarks on this clone: Different DNA sequences within this sample yield the same CDR3. This chain connects TRBV4-3 to TRBJ1-3, with unresolved D. The germline V gene has CDR1 LGHNA and CDR2 YSLEER. Trimming pared 0 bases from V and 4 bases from J, leaving 10 bases between. The CDR3 is 15 amino acids. CDR3 sequence (DNA): TGCGCCAGCAGCCAAGATCGCGGATCCGGAAACACCATATATTTT. Amino acid sequence: CASSQDRGSGNTIYF.

V is TRBV9 and J is TRBJ2-1; D is ambiguous. Per the germline V gene, CDR1 is SGDLS and CDR2 is YYNGEE. This CDR3 is 12 amino acids long. Trimming removed 1 base from V and 6 bases from J, with 5 bases in between. The CDR3: CASSVRANEQFF. Written as DNA, the CDR3 is TGTGCCAGCAGCGTACGGGCCAATGAGCAGTTCTTC.

This chain joins TRBV7-9 and TRBJ2-7; 9 bases line up with TRBD1. This CDR3 is 14 amino acids long. Germline V gives CDR1 SEHNR, CDR2 FQNEAQ (reference sequence). The junction had 6 bases not matched to a gene; V was cut back by 3 bases and J by 6 bases. This CDR3 reads CASSLPGQGSEQYF. The CDR3 DNA is TGTGCCAGCAGCTTGCCGGGACAGGGCTCCGAGCAGTACTTC.

This clone was recorded only once. The V and J genes are TRBV13 and TRBJ1-2; no reliable D call. V was cut by 2 bases and J by 4 bases, with 8 bases left in between. Germline lookup yields CDR1 PRHDT and CDR2 FYEKMQ (reference sequence). CDR3 length: 13 residues. As DNA, the CDR3 is TGTGCCAGCAGCTTAACGCACTCCTATGGCTACACCTTC. It yields the protein CASSLTHSYGYTF.

The chain links TRBV15 to TRBJ2-5; TRBD2 matches at 9 bases. The CDR3 contains 16 residues. V was pared by 0 bases and J by 1 base, with 3 bases of the junction left unmatched. The germline gives CDR1 LNHNV, CDR2 YYDKDF (reference sequence). The CDR3 region has the DNA TGTGCCACCAGCAGAGATCGCGGGGGGGTCCAAGAGACCCAGTACTTC. It encodes CATSRDRGGVQETQYF.

The rearrangement uses TRBV19 and TRBJ2-7, with TRBD1 as a possible D gene (6 bases). The CDR3 is 13 amino acids. V lost 5 bases and J 5 bases, leaving 13 bases between the germline ends. Germline V gene lookup returns CDR1 LNHDA and CDR2 SQIVND (reference sequence). CDR3 protein: CASSAGTNHEQYF. In nucleotides, the CDR3 is TGTGCCAGTAGTGCCGGGACAAACCACGAGCAGTACTTC.